Presented here are 18 T cell receptor beta chains from one specimen sequenced in a study of early T cells in non-severe SARS-CoV-2 infection. Each CDR3 protein gets one entry after TCRdb re-called the 5' RACE reads with MiXCR. Of about 30,000 distinct CDR3 sequences in the sample, 3.9% were seen once. The sequencing sample was made of whole blood. Receptor source: an adult who was a healthcare worker with PCR-confirmed SARS-CoV-2 infection or an uninfected control (not recorded which).

This clonotype was counted many times. The V call is TRBV6-2 or TRBV6-3, the J call TRBJ1-1, with 9 bases identical to TRBD1. V lost 4 bases and J lost 4; bases outside the gene matches: 7. The CDR3 is 15 amino acids. CDR1 is MNHEY, CDR2 SVGEGT, per germline. The CDR3 nucleotides are TGTGCCAGCAGTTCCACACAGGGGGCCCGCACTGAAGCTTTCTTT. This codes for CASSSTQGARTEAFF.

This clonotype has a count of ten or more. The chain recombines TRBV20-1 with TRBJ2-5, with D possibly TRBD2 on 6 matching bases. CDR3 size: 12 residues. CDR1 is DFQATT, CDR2 SNEGSKA, per germline (reference sequence). The CDR3 protein is CSGRGNKETQYF. CDR3 coding DNA: TGCAGCGGGAGAGGGAATAAAGAGACCCAGTACTTC.

This clonotype came up a few times. V and J are TRBV6-5 and TRBJ2-1; 7 bases align to TRBD1. Looked up from germline, CDR1 is MNHEY and CDR2 is SVGAGI. V was clipped by 6 bases and J by 5 bases; unmatched bases: 7. This CDR3 has 14 amino acids. The chain's CDR3 is CASRLPGQNNEQFF. The CDR3 nucleotides are TGTGCCAGCAGACTCCCGGGACAGAACAATGAGCAGTTCTTC.

In its sample, this clonotype was seen many times. Here the CDR3 DNA reads TGTGCCAGCAGCATAGACCGGAGCTCCTATAATTCACCCCTCCACTTT. It codes for CASSIDRSSYNSPLHF. The chain has TRBV7-2 and TRBJ1-6; D is uncertain. Germline CDR1 SGHTA, CDR2 FQGNSA. The CDR3 has 16 amino acids. Trimming stripped 5 bases from V and 0 bases from J, with 11 bases between.

This clonotype occurred many times. The chain carries TRBV6-5 and TRBJ1-1, with TRBD1 as a possible D gene (5 bases). V was trimmed by 6 bases and J by 4 bases, leaving 15 bases between them. This CDR3 has 14 residues. The germline gives CDR1 MNHEY, CDR2 SVGAGI. As DNA, the CDR3 is TGTGCCAGCAGCCCTGCAGGGCGGGCCACTGAAGCTTTCTTT. Protein product: CASSPAGRATEAFF.

This clonotype was seen many times. This chain joins TRBV7-2 and TRBJ2-2; TRBD1 agrees at 10 bases. CDR3 length: 16 residues. Germline CDR1 and CDR2: SGHTA and FQGNSA. V was pared by 5 bases and J by 5 bases, with 8 bases of the junction left unmatched. The DNA for the CDR3 is TGTGCCAGCAGCCCGCAGACAGGGGGCGGTACCGGGGAGCTGTTTTTT. This gives the protein CASSPQTGGGTGELFF.

At least ten counts were recorded for this clonotype. This chain uses TRBV4-3 with TRBJ2-1; 12 bases line up with TRBD2. After removal of 0 bases from V and 7 bases from J, the junction contained 7 bases not matched to a gene. Germline assignment: CDR1 LGHNA and CDR2 YSLEER. The CDR3 runs 17 residues. The CDR3 is CASSQEASGGASNEQFF. The CDR3 nucleotides read TGCGCCAGCAGCCAAGAGGCTAGCGGGGGGGCAAGTAATGAGCAGTTCTTC.

This clonotype turned up a few times. The chain couples TRBV5-4 to TRBJ1-5; tentatively, D is TRBD1 (5 bases). In germline, CDR1 is SGHNT, CDR2 YYREEE (reference sequence). The V end was cut by 0 bases, the J end by 8 bases, with 12 bases between. This CDR3 is built from 14 residues. Here the CDR3 reads CASSLAGLGEPQHF. In DNA form, the CDR3 reads TGTGCCAGCAGCTTGGCGGGTCTAGGGGAGCCCCAGCATTTT.

This clonotype was found a few times. The chain links TRBV10-2 to TRBJ1-2; no firm D call. There are 14 residues in the CDR3. In germline, CDR1 is WSHSY, CDR2 SAAADI. V lost 6 bases and J lost 8, with 19 bases in between. The DNA for the CDR3 is TGCGCCAGCAGAGATATAAGGCCGGTAGCCGGCTACACCTTC. Its translation is CASRDIRPVAGYTF.

The chain links TRBV6-2 or TRBV6-3 to TRBJ2-5; tentative D call: TRBD1 (6 bases). Germline loops: CDR1 MNHEY, CDR2 SVGEGT. Trimming took 2 bases from V and 2 from J, leaving 18 bases between them. This CDR3 has 17 residues. The CDR3 DNA reads as TGTGCCAGCAGTTACGGAGTGGCGGTAAGGGGGCAAGAGACCCAGTACTTC. Protein: CASSYGVAVRGQETQYF.

Worth noting for this clonotype: This may come from a read error, since a much larger clone is one base off. The genes are TRBV20-1 and TRBJ1-6; D possibly corresponds to TRBD1 (5 bases). The germline CDR1 and CDR2 sequences are DFQATT and SNEGSKA (reference sequence). The CDR3 runs to 14 residues. The germline V and J ends were trimmed by 7 bases and 2 bases, with 12 bases remaining between them. The CDR3 coding sequence is TGCAGTGTCGCGTACAGGCCCTATAATTCACCCCTCCACTTT. This gives the protein CSVAYRPYNSPLHF.

A few counts support this clonotype. This chain uses TRBV7-9 with TRBJ1-1; a possible D gene is TRBD1 (6 bases). Trimming removed 1 base at V and 1 base at J, with 10 bases between. This CDR3 spans 15 amino acids. Per the germline V gene, CDR1 is SEHNR and CDR2 is FQNEAQ (reference sequence). CDR3 sequence (DNA): TGTGCCAGCAGCTTAGTTCCAGGGGCGAACACTGAAGCTTTCTTT. Translating gives CASSLVPGANTEAFF. Based on the CDR3 plus reference TRBV7-9 and TRBJ1-1, the full variable domain is DTGVSQNPRHKITKRGQNVTFRCDPISEHNRLYWYRQTLGQGPEFLTYFQNEAQLEKSRLLSDRFSAERPKGSFSTLEIQRTEQGDSAMYLCASSLVPGANTEAFFGQGTRLTVV.

The genes are TRBV25-1 and TRBJ2-5, with D uncertain. V shed 4 bases and J shed 5 bases, with 14 bases lying between them. The germline CDR1 and CDR2 sequences are MGHDK and SYGVNS. This CDR3 has 14 amino acids. CDR3 sequence reads: CASSGGPGTETQYF. The CDR3 region has the DNA TGTGCCAGCAGTGGCGGCCCCGGCACCGAGACCCAGTACTTC.

This clonotype appeared many times. V and J are TRBV6-2 or TRBV6-3 and TRBJ1-1; D not certain. The V and J ends lost 2 bases and 5 bases respectively, with 9 bases between them. CDR3 length: 13 residues. Germline loops: CDR1 MNHEY, CDR2 SVGEGT. The chain's CDR3 is CASSYAMGTEAFF. The CDR3 DNA reads as TGTGCCAGCAGTTACGCCATGGGGACTGAAGCTTTCTTT.

This clonotype was seen ten or more times. The chain carries TRBV24-1 and TRBJ2-6; TRBD1 agrees at 11 bases. With V trimmed by 4 bases and J by 4 bases, 11 bases remained unmatched. The CDR3 covers 19 residues. In germline, CDR1 is KGHDR, CDR2 SFDVKD. The CDR3: CATSEAGTGGTAGANVLTF. Here the CDR3 DNA reads TGTGCCACCAGTGAAGCGGGGACAGGGGGTACGGCCGGGGCCAACGTCCTGACTTTC.

This clonotype was observed at least ten times. The gene calls are TRBV5-1 and TRBJ2-3; TRBD2 matches 7 bases. CDR3 length: 13 residues. The trim removed 2 bases at V and 5 bases at J, leaving 2 bases unmatched. Per germline, CDR1 SGHRS and CDR2 YFSETQ. The CDR3 here is CASSFAGEDTQYF. Written as DNA, the CDR3 is TGCGCCAGCAGCTTCGCGGGGGAAGATACGCAGTATTTT.

The sample holds many counts of this clonotype. V is TRBV7-8 and J is TRBJ2-7; 7 positions match TRBD2. V dropped 1 base and J dropped 2; count of bases not matched to a gene: 8. CDR3 length: 16 residues. Germline values: CDR1 SGHVS, CDR2 FQNEAQ. The chain's CDR3 is CASSLDPSGTPYEQYF. Written as DNA, the CDR3 is TGTGCCAGCAGCTTAGACCCCAGCGGGACTCCCTACGAGCAGTACTTC.

Points on this clonotype: A much bigger clone sits one base away, suggesting this may be a read error. The CDR3 DNA sequence: TGTGCCAGCAGTTTATCGTGGCGGGGCATCACAGATACGCAGTATTTT. Residues: CASSLSWRGITDTQYF. The chain links TRBV27 to TRBJ2-3; D is possibly TRBD2 (6 bases). Germline-derived CDR1 and CDR2 are MNHEY and SMNVEV (reference sequence). This CDR3 is 16 amino acids long. The V gene lost 0 bases and the J gene lost 2 bases, with 12 bases spanning the gap.